This section outlines one T cell receptor (beta chain) sequence together with its context. What it binds is unknown. Original analysis: Junction-only sequences produced by ImmunoSEQ had no quality scores, so filtering differed. Using immunoSEQ multiplex PCR, the repertoire was profiled, and TCRdb retains in-frame clones only, with some absent. Clonal size and the V and J genes are those of that table, whereas D and trimming came from the DNA. The data show approximately 470,000 clones, with over 70% seen just once and roughly an eighth held by the top ten. The entry originates in a study of shared clonotypes between healthy human individuals. Findings and caveats of the study: Clonotype sharing among donors was thought likely to change with sequencing depth. The researchers took only blood, and tissue repertoires probably look different.

The CDR3 length is 16 residues. The V gene end was trimmed by 8 bases and the J gene end by 2 bases; junction bases not matched to a gene: 13. Germline assignment: CDR1 SNHLY and CDR2 FYNNEI. Sequencing was performed on PBMCs. V is TRBV2 and J is TRBJ2-3, with 7 bases identical to TRBD1. The source of this sequence is a woman aged 40 to 49 in good health. Some clones in this sample may be carry-over from other donors' samples. The DNA of the CDR3 is TGTGCCAGCCGAAGGGGGCCCGGCGTCGCCACAGATACGCAGTATTTT. Protein sequence: CASRRGPGVATDTQYF.